This is a list of T cell receptor beta chains from one sample in a study of cytomegalovirus exposure and HLA in healthy donors. Clones were read by immunoSEQ multiplex PCR, and TCRdb kept only the in-frame ones, dropping some. The data show about 160,000 clones, over 70% seen once. The specimen was PBMCs. The receptors stem from a woman between 45 and 65 years old in good health and CMV-seropositive. CDR3s include the opening cysteine and the closing phenylalanine or tryptophan. A D gene is named only where the DNA matches it firmly. Expanded clones are given a class, and other clones once, few, many or no size at all.

CDR3 DNA: TGTGCCAGCGGGGGAGGGACAGGGAACACCGGGGAGCTGTTTTTT; CDR3 protein: CASGGGTGNTGELFF; clone size: NA; J gene: TRBJ2-2; D gene: NA; V gene: TRBV2
CDR3 DNA: TGCGCCAGCAGTCGGTTGACAGGGGATGGAGAAAAACTGTTTTTT; CDR3 protein: CASSRLTGDGEKLFF; clone size: few; J gene: TRBJ1-4; D gene: TRBD1; V gene: TRBV4-1
CDR3 DNA: TGTGCCAGCAGCTTGGGAGACAGGGCTCAGCCCCAGCATTTT; CDR3 protein: CASSLGDRAQPQHF; clone size: NA; J gene: TRBJ1-5; D gene: TRBD1; V gene: TRBV5-6
CDR3 DNA: TGCGCCAGCAGCCCCGGAGACCCGAACTTTCGTAACTATGGCTACACCTTC; CDR3 protein: CASSPGDPNFRNYGYTF; clone size: once; J gene: TRBJ1-2; D gene: NA; V gene: TRBV5-1
CDR3 DNA: TGTGCCAGCAGCGACGACAGGGGTTCACCCCTCCACTTT; CDR3 protein: CASSDDRGSPLHF; clone size: once; J gene: TRBJ1-6; D gene: TRBD1; V gene: TRBV7-8
CDR3 DNA: TGCAGCGTTGGTCCCGTGACTGGCTATACCTTC; CDR3 protein: CSVGPVTGYTF; clone size: NA; J gene: TRBJ1-2; D gene: NA; V gene: TRBV29-1
CDR3 DNA: TGTGCCAGCAGCTCATCTTTGGGCAGAGTCTCTAACTATGGCTACACCTTC; CDR3 protein: CASSSSLGRVSNYGYTF; clone size: NA; J gene: TRBJ1-2; D gene: NA; V gene: TRBV7-9
CDR3 DNA: TGCAGCGCTAGGGACAGTCACTCCTACGAGCAGTACTTC; CDR3 protein: CSARDSHSYEQYF; clone size: NA; J gene: TRBJ2-7; D gene: TRBD1; V gene: TRBV29-1
CDR3 DNA: TGCAGCGTAACGACAGGAGACCCTGAAGCTTTCTTT; CDR3 protein: CSVTTGDPEAFF; clone size: NA; J gene: TRBJ1-1; D gene: NA; V gene: TRBV29-1
CDR3 DNA: TGTGCCATCAGATCGGCCCAAGGGGCCGGGGAGCTGTTTTTT; CDR3 protein: CAIRSAQGAGELFF; clone size: NA; J gene: TRBJ2-2; D gene: NA; V gene: TRBV10-3
CDR3 DNA: TGTGCCAGCGTCGAAGGACAGGGGGGTACTGAAGCTTTCTTT; CDR3 protein: CASVEGQGGTEAFF; clone size: NA; J gene: TRBJ1-1; D gene: TRBD1; V gene: TRBV2
CDR3 DNA: TGCGCCAGCAGCTTTGAGACTAGCCTGGAGACCCAGTACTTC; CDR3 protein: CASSFETSLETQYF; clone size: NA; J gene: TRBJ2-5; D gene: TRBD2; V gene: TRBV5-1
CDR3 DNA: TGTGCCAGCAGCTTAGGGGGCTGGGAAGAGACCCAGTACTTC; CDR3 protein: CASSLGGWEETQYF; clone size: once; J gene: TRBJ2-5; D gene: TRBD1; V gene: TRBV5-4